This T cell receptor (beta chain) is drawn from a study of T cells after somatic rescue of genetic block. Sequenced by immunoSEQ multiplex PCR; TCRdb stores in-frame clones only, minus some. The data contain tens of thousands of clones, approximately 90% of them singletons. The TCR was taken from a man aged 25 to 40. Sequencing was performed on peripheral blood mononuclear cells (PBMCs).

CDR3 bases: TGTGCCAGCAGCGTAGGGGGAGACAGGGATGAGCAGTTCTTC. It encodes CASSVGGDRDEQFF. The chain recombines TRBV9 with TRBJ2-1; TRBD1 agrees at 7 bases. The J segment lost 8 bases and the V segment lost 0 bases, leaving 5 bases of the junction unmatched. The V gene's germline CDR1 is SGDLS and CDR2 YYNGEE. There are 14 residues in the CDR3.